The 20 T cell receptor beta chains listed next were all sequenced from one sample in a study of tissue T cells after allogeneic stem cell transplantation. Assay: immunoSEQ multiplex PCR; the TCRdb copy retains only in-frame clones and omits some. The data show about 20,000 clones, under 80% seen once. The source material was spleen. All receptors derive from a female BALB/c mouse in good health. For the strain, the MHC haplotype given is H2-d.

Worth noting for this clone: Each gene name is a mouse one. The read terminates 1 residue before the CDR3 end, so the remaining end is supplied by the germline J gene. The chain combines TRBV13-2 with TRBJ2-4; perhaps TRBD1 as D (6 bases). The germline V gene encodes CDR1 NNHNN and CDR2 SYGAGS (reference sequence). V lost 5 bases and J 0 bases, leaving 10 bases between the germline ends. This CDR3 is built from 14 residues. The CDR3 here is CASGNRDSQNTLYF. Partial CDR3 DNA: TGTGCCAGCGGAAACAGGGATAGTCAAAACACCTTGTAC.

Worth noting for this clone: Genes and germline are mouse. Sequencing ends 1 residue short of the CDR3 end; the germline J gene provides the rest. The chain combines TRBV31 with TRBJ2-7, with D possibly being TRBD2 (7 bases). Trimming took off 0 bases at V and 0 bases at J, with 9 bases between the two ends. Germline V gene sequence: CDR1 GKSSPN, CDR2 SITVG. The CDR3 extends over 14 amino acids. CDR3 protein: CAWSLGGDSYEQYF. CDR3 DNA, as far as it was read: TGTGCCTGGAGTCTAGGGGGGGACTCCTATGAACAGTAC.

This clone was observed once. The genes are named according to mouse. The read stops 1 residue short of the end of the CDR3; the missing end is completed from the germline J gene. The chain links TRBV31 to TRBJ1-1; the match to TRBD1 covers 7 bases. V gave up 3 bases and J gave up 2 bases; unmatched junction bases: 3. Germline loops: CDR1 GKSSPN, CDR2 SITVG. The CDR3 contains 13 residues. The CDR3: CAWRRDSNTEVFF. CDR3 DNA (partial): TGTGCCTGGAGGCGGGACAGCAACACAGAAGTCTTC.

This clone was seen a handful of times. Germline and genes here are mouse. The missing CDR3 end, 1 residue past where the read stops, is filled in from the germline J gene. The gene calls are TRBV20 and TRBJ1-3; 7 bases are a match to TRBD1. The CDR3 runs 15 residues. V lost 1 base to trimming and J lost 4 bases; unmatched junction nucleotides: 7. Germline assignment: CDR1 GFQATS and CDR2 STVNSAI. CDR3 in amino acids: CGARGPQGGGNTLYF. The sequenced part of the CDR3 DNA is TGTGGTGCTAGGGGCCCCCAGGGGGGAGGAAATACGCTCTAT.

This clone was picked up a small number of times. Any gene name here is a mouse gene name. The read falls 1 residue short of the CDR3 end, and the missing part is taken from the germline J gene. The chain links TRBV13-3 to TRBJ1-3; 10 positions match TRBD1. Germline lookup yields CDR1 NNHDY and CDR2 SYVADS. The CDR3 is 16 residues long. V shed 6 bases and J 0 bases; nucleotides not matched to a gene: 6. The covered CDR3 bases are TGTGCCAGCACGGGACAGGGGTCTTATTCTGGAAATACGCTCTAT. Its translation: CASTGQGSYSGNTLY. The full-length CDR3 reads as CASTGQGSYSGNTLYF.

This clone appeared a few times. Gene names and germline match the mouse. The read ends 1 residue early relative to the CDR3; the germline J gene fills the gap. The J gene is TRBJ2-7, the V gene TRBV17; TRBD1 might be the D (6 bases). V was cut by 3 bases and J by 3 bases, with 12 bases left in between. The CDR3 spans 14 residues. Germline V lookup: CDR1 MNHDT, CDR2 YYDKIL. CDR3: CASSRRRDNYEQYF. The CDR3 DNA, read in part, is TGTGCTAGCAGTAGGAGACGGGACAACTATGAACAGTAC.

About this clone: Genes and germline come from the mouse. Coverage ceases 1 residue before the CDR3 finishes, and the germline J gene fills in the end. The chain joins TRBV13-3 to TRBJ2-5; 8 bases agree with TRBD1. CDR3 length equals 13 residues. Trimming took 3 bases from V and 4 from J; bases not matched to a gene: 1. Germline assignment: CDR1 NNHDY and CDR2 SYVADS. CDR3 DNA, as far as it was read: TGTGCCAGCAGTGGGACAGGGAAAGACACCCAGTAC. This codes for CASSGTGKDTQY. The entire CDR3 reads CASSGTGKDTQYF.

Worth noting for this clone: The gene symbols are mouse symbols. The read gets to within 1 residue of the CDR3 end, and the germline J gene fills in the rest. This sequence joins TRBV13-1 and TRBJ1-4; tentative D call: TRBD1 (5 bases). Germline CDR1 is NSHNY and CDR2 is SYGAGN. With 1 base removed from V and 4 bases from J, the gap between germline ends came to 11 bases. The CDR3 has 15 amino acids. CDR3: CASSDTQGGNERLFF. The DNA read from the CDR3 is TGTGCCAGCAGTGATACCCAGGGCGGCAACGAAAGATTATTT.

This clone was found a few times. Germline and genes here are mouse. The read ends 1 residue shy of where the CDR3 ends; the end is completed using the germline J gene. The rearrangement links TRBV31 to TRBJ1-4; 7 bases are shared with TRBD1. The germline V gene has CDR1 GKSSPN and CDR2 SITVG. The CDR3 length is 14 residues. After removal of 0 bases from V and 6 bases from J, the junction contained 4 bases not matched to a gene. The part of the CDR3 DNA that was read is TGTGCCTGGAGTCTGCACAGGGGTGACGAAAGATTATTT. It yields the protein CAWSLHRGDERLF. The full CDR3 protein reads CAWSLHRGDERLFF.

Of note for this clone: Each gene name is a mouse one. The observed sequence ends 1 residue before the CDR3 terminus, with the missing tail filled in from the germline J gene. The genes are TRBV2 and TRBJ1-1, with TRBD1 matching over 9 bases. Germline V gene sequence: CDR1 LGHNA, CDR2 YSYQKL. After removal of 2 bases from V and 3 bases from J, the junction contained 7 bases not matched to a gene. This CDR3 contains 16 residues. CDR3 region: CASSQPGQGRDTEVFF. CDR3 DNA, as far as it was read: TGTGCCAGCAGCCAACCGGGACAGGGAAGGGACACAGAAGTCTTC.

This clone was found once. Gene names are mouse gene names. The CDR3 extends 1 residue past the end of the read, so its final part is completed from the germline J gene. This chain uses TRBV19 with TRBJ2-5, with TRBD2 identical over 7 bases. The CDR3 has 13 residues. The ends lost 2 bases at V and 4 bases at J; junction bases unmatched: 1. Germline CDR1 is FNHDT and CDR2 is SITEND (reference sequence). The sequenced CDR3 bases are TGTGCCAGCAGTATCGGGGGGGAAGACACCCAGTAC. It codes for CASSIGGEDTQY. The CDR3 as a whole reads CASSIGGEDTQYF.

This clone was seen a single time. Gene names refer to mouse genes. The read ends 1 residue shy of where the CDR3 ends; the end is completed using the germline J gene. V is TRBV13-2 and J is TRBJ2-7; 9 positions match TRBD2. V shed 2 bases, J shed 4 bases, and the junction held 4 bases outside the gene matches. The V gene's germline CDR1 is NNHNN and CDR2 SYGAGS (reference sequence). The CDR3 extends over 14 amino acids. The CDR3 here is CASGDGTGPYEQYF. CDR3 DNA, as far as it was read: TGTGCCAGCGGTGACGGGACTGGGCCATATGAACAGTAC.

As for this clone: The genes are named according to mouse. The read gets to within 1 residue of the CDR3 end, and the germline J gene fills in the rest. The chain uses TRBV19 and TRBJ1-6; D remains unclear. TRBJ1-6 is treated as an ORF (open reading frame) with a function not yet certain. The CDR3 consists of 11 residues. With 5 bases removed from V and 4 bases from J, the gap between germline ends came to 1 base. Germline V gene data show CDR1 as FNHDT and CDR2 as SITEND (reference sequence). This CDR3 reads CASRYNSPLYF. CDR3 DNA (partial): TGTGCCAGCAGATATAATTCGCCCCTCTAC.

On this clone: The germline and genes are mouse ones. The CDR3 is cut off 1 residue early in the read; its end comes from the germline J gene. V gene TRBV15 combines with J gene TRBJ1-5; D gene uncertain. Trimming took 3 bases from V and 0 from J, leaving 6 bases between them. Per the germline V gene, CDR1 is SGHND and CDR2 is FRSKSL. The CDR3 runs 14 residues. Here the CDR3 reads CASSFGDNNQAPLF. CDR3 DNA, as far as it was read: TGTGCCAGCAGTTTTGGGGATAACAACCAGGCTCCGCTT.

Comments on this clone: Gene names and germline match the mouse. Read data end 1 residue before the CDR3 end; the end is taken from the germline J gene. This rearrangement joins TRBV13-3 to TRBJ1-6; possible D gene TRBD1, 5 bases. TRBJ1-6 carries the ORF label, with uncertain function. V lost 2 bases and J 5 bases, leaving 11 bases between the germline ends. Germline CDR1 NNHDY, CDR2 SYVADS. The CDR3 runs to 15 residues. CDR3 bases read: TGTGCCAGCAGTGAAGGGGCCAGGGATAATTCGCCCCTCTAC. This codes for CASSEGARDNSPLY. The entire CDR3 protein is CASSEGARDNSPLYF.

A word on this clone: Any gene name here is a mouse gene name. The read falls 1 residue short of the CDR3 end, and the missing part is taken from the germline J gene. J is TRBJ2-5 and V is TRBV13-3; maybe TRBD1 (5 bases). There are 13 residues in the CDR3. Trimming left V 2 bases short and J 4 bases short, with 8 bases between. Germline CDR1 NNHDY, CDR2 SYVADS. The CDR3 loop reads CASSEDKKDTQYF. Incomplete CDR3 DNA: TGTGCCAGCAGTGAGGACAAAAAAGACACCCAGTAC.

With respect to this clone: Compared with germline, one end of the junction differs, possibly owing to a read error. Gene labels here are mouse ones. The sequenced fragment ends 1 residue before the CDR3 boundary, so the rest is inferred from the germline J gene. The gene calls are TRBV13-1 and TRBJ2-5, with a tentative D call TRBD1 (6 bases). From germline, CDR1 is NSHNY and CDR2 SYGAGN. The CDR3 length is 14 residues. CDR3 residues: CASSEGTNQDAQYF. CDR3 DNA, as far as it was read: TGTGCCAGCAGTGAGGGGACAAACCAAGACGCCCAGTAC.

Remarks on this clone: The gene symbols are mouse symbols. The read finishes 1 residue shy of the CDR3 end, and the germline J gene is used to complete it. The gene calls are TRBV4 and TRBJ2-4, with a possible D match to TRBD1 (5 bases). The V and J ends lost 4 bases and 0 bases respectively, with 8 bases between them. The CDR3 totals 14 residues. The germline V gene encodes CDR1 LGHDT and CDR2 YNNKQL (reference sequence). The DNA read from the CDR3 is TGTGCCAGCAGCTCGACAGCTAGTCAAAACACCTTGTAC. Encoded protein: CASSSTASQNTLY. The full CDR3 protein reads CASSSTASQNTLYF.

As regards this clone: Any gene name here is a mouse gene name. The CDR3 extends 1 residue past the end of the read, so its final part is completed from the germline J gene. The chain uses TRBV19 and TRBJ1-4; D is perhaps TRBD1 (6 bases). Germline lookup yields CDR1 FNHDT and CDR2 SITEND (reference sequence). This CDR3 contains 14 residues. V gave up 3 bases and J gave up 4 bases, with 10 bases separating them. The part of the CDR3 DNA that was read is TGTGCCAGCAGTACCGGGACATACAACGAAAGATTATTT. It yields the protein CASSTGTYNERLF. The full CDR3 is CASSTGTYNERLFF.

Worth noting for this clone: The germline and genes are mouse ones. The CDR3 end falls 1 residue outside the read, so it is completed with the germline J gene. J is TRBJ2-1 and V is TRBV13-2; D possibly matches TRBD1 or TRBD2 (5 bases each). The CDR3 extends over 14 amino acids. Trimming cost V 4 bases and J 1 base, with 9 bases left between them. From germline, CDR1 is NNHNN and CDR2 SYGAGS (reference sequence). CDR3 sequence reads: CASGPGDNYAEQFF. The sequenced CDR3 bases are TGTGCCAGCGGTCCCGGGGACAACTATGCTGAGCAGTTC.